One T cell receptor beta chain is described in this entry. Only in-frame clones appear in the TCRdb table, and some are missing; sequencing was by immunoSEQ multiplex PCR. Among about 72,000 clones listed, just under 85% were seen once. The sample is drawn from a study of T cells in localized non-small cell lung cancer. This TCR was recovered from a female donor of 60 years or more with stage I lung adenocarcinoma. Material: peripheral blood, obtained before any cancer treatment.

The CDR3 sequence: CASSAQARGEQYF. The CDR3 bases are TGTGCCAGCAGCGCCCAGGCCCGTGGGGAGCAGTACTTC. The chain is built from TRBV7-9 and TRBJ2-7; D gene unclear. CDR3 length: 13 amino acids. CDR1 and CDR2 (germline): SEHNR, FQNEAQ (reference sequence). The V end was cut by 5 bases, the J end by 7 bases, with 15 bases between. Supplemented by reference TRBV7-9 and TRBJ2-7, the full variable domain reads DTGVSQNPRHKITKRGQNVTFRCDPISEHNRLYWYRQTLGQGPEFLTYFQNEAQLEKSRLLSDRFSAERPKGSFSTLEIQRTEQGDSAMYLCASSAQARGEQYFGPGTRLTVT.